One and the same sample provided the 26 T cell receptor beta chains below, sequenced in a study of cytomegalovirus exposure and HLA in healthy donors. The PCR ran on 60 Vbeta and 13 Jbeta primers. Using immunoSEQ multiplex PCR, the repertoire was profiled, and TCRdb retains in-frame clones only, with some absent. The sample includes 200,000 or so clones, roughly 80% of them seen just once. The material sequenced was PBMCs. These receptors were obtained from a man aged 40-49 years in good health and CMV-seropositive.

V and J are TRBV6-1 and TRBJ2-7; tentatively, D is TRBD1 (5 bases). This CDR3 is built from 12 residues. Germline CDR1 reads MNHNS; CDR2 reads SASEGT. V shed 6 bases and J shed 0 bases, with 6 bases lying between them. As DNA, the CDR3 is TGTGCCAGCAGAGGGGCCTCCTACGAGCAGTACTTC. This gives the protein CASRGASYEQYF.

The chain combines TRBV29-1 with TRBJ2-7; tentatively, D is TRBD1 (6 bases). CDR3 length equals 13 residues. The germline V gene has CDR1 SQVTM and CDR2 ANQGSEA. Trimming took 3 bases from V and 3 from J, leaving 12 bases between them. Written as DNA, the CDR3 is TGCAGCGTTGATCAGCAGGGGAACTACGAGCAGTACTTC. It yields the protein CSVDQQGNYEQYF.

This clone appeared once. V gene TRBV27 combines with J gene TRBJ1-2; TRBD1 agrees at 7 bases. V shed 6 bases and J 6 bases; nucleotides not matched to a gene: 10. CDR1 and CDR2 from the germline V gene are MNHEY and SMNVEV (reference sequence). This CDR3 has 14 residues. This CDR3 reads CASRTSGQSNGYTF. In DNA form, the CDR3 reads TGTGCCAGCAGGACCTCGGGACAGTCCAATGGCTACACCTTC.

The J gene is TRBJ2-7, the V gene TRBV4-2, with TRBD1 identical over 9 bases. The CDR3 is 15 residues long. With 3 bases clipped from V and 4 bases from J, the junction kept 7 bases outside the gene matches. Germline CDR1 LGHNA, CDR2 YNFKEQ. The DNA for the CDR3 is TGTGCCAGCAGCCAGGACAGGGGAACCCGATACGAGCAGTACTTC. It is translated as CASSQDRGTRYEQYF.

Only one count was recorded for this clone. The V call is TRBV19, the J call TRBJ2-5; TRBD1 agrees at 9 bases. CDR1 is LNHDA and CDR2 is SQIVND in the germline V gene (reference sequence). After removal of 3 bases from V and 4 bases from J, the junction contained 6 bases not matched to a gene. This CDR3 contains 15 residues. The DNA of the CDR3 is TGTGCCAGTAGTATCGGGACAGGGATGGGAGAGACCCAGTACTTC. As protein: CASSIGTGMGETQYF.

V usage is TRBV5-6 and J usage is TRBJ2-1, with D possibly being TRBD2 (5 bases). Trimming shortened V by 4 bases and J by 9 bases, and 14 bases separated the two germline ends. Germline loops: CDR1 SGHDT, CDR2 YYEEEE. The CDR3 contains 13 residues. CDR3 loop: CASSPPGRGEQFF. The CDR3 DNA reads TGTGCCAGCAGCCCACCTGGTCGGGGTGAGCAGTTCTTC.

CDR3 in amino acids: CASSPGQAVETQYF. The CDR3 DNA sequence: TGCGCCAGCAGCCCGGGACAGGCTGTTGAGACCCAGTACTTC. The chain combines TRBV5-1 with TRBJ2-5, with TRBD1 matching 8 bases. With V trimmed by 4 bases and J by 5 bases, 7 bases remained unmatched. The CDR3 runs 14 residues. Germline CDR1 and CDR2: SGHRS and YFSETQ.

The chain recombines TRBV6-4 with TRBJ2-1; 7 positions match TRBD2. The germline CDR1 and CDR2 sequences are MRHNA and SNTAGT. V lost 2 bases to trimming and J lost 10 bases; unmatched junction nucleotides: 8. The CDR3 sequence is 14 residues long. CDR3 DNA sequence: TGTGCCAGCAGTGACGGGGGGACTACAGACGAGCAGTTCTTC. Its translation: CASSDGGTTDEQFF.

V usage is TRBV19 and J usage is TRBJ2-5, with 8 positions matching TRBD2. This CDR3 has 15 amino acids. Germline V CDR1 and CDR2: LNHDA, SQIVND (reference sequence). The junction had 3 bases not matched to a gene; V was cut back by 3 bases and J by 0 bases. In nucleotides, the CDR3 is TGTGCCAGTAGTATTGGCGGGGGGCACCAAGAGACCCAGTACTTC. Translated, it gives CASSIGGGHQETQYF.

This chain links TRBV11-2 with TRBJ2-5, with 7 bases fitting TRBD1. Unmatched junction bases numbered 2, after V lost 2 bases and J lost 5 bases. CDR1 is SGHAT and CDR2 is FQNNGV in the germline V gene. The CDR3 has 13 residues. As DNA, the CDR3 is TGTGCCAGCAGCTTAAGGGGGCGGGAGACCCAGTACTTC. Translated, it gives CASSLRGRETQYF.

The rearrangement links TRBV2 to TRBJ1-6; D is unresolved. V gave up 4 bases and J gave up 7 bases, with 14 bases separating them. This CDR3 region has 15 residues. Germline V gene lookup returns CDR1 SNHLY and CDR2 FYNNEI. CDR3 bases: TGTGCCAGCAGTGGCGGGTCCGGGAGGAATTCACCCCTCCACTTT. Translation gives CASSGGSGRNSPLHF.

Comments on this clone: Mismatch with germline at one junction end may stem from a read error. The rearrangement uses TRBV7-7 and TRBJ2-5; D may be TRBD2 (7 bases). Germline-derived CDR1 and CDR2 are SSHAT and FNYEAQ (reference sequence). CDR3 length equals 15 residues. Here the CDR3 reads CASSLRGGPQETQYF. CDR3 nucleotides: TGTGCTAGCAGCTTAAGGGGGGGGCCTCAAGAGACCCAGTACTTC.

The V gene is TRBV4-3, the J gene TRBJ2-5; D uncertain. This CDR3 has 18 amino acids. The germline gives CDR1 LGHNA, CDR2 YSLEER. V was clipped by 6 bases and J by 3 bases, with 26 bases between them. CDR3 sequence (DNA): TGCGCCAGCAGAGTGCCAAGTACTACGTCCGCTTTAAAAGAGACCCAGTACTTC. It yields the protein CASRVPSTTSALKETQYF.

V gene TRBV7-3 combines with J gene TRBJ2-5; TRBD1 matches at 7 bases. The CDR3 extends over 15 amino acids. V trimming: 5 bases; J trimming: 5 bases; junction bases outside the gene matches: 11. Germline lookup yields CDR1 SGHTA and CDR2 FQGTGA. The CDR3 bases are TGTGCCAGCAGCATAGGGGCAGGGGGTGTTGAGACCCAGTACTTC. Translating gives CASSIGAGGVETQYF.

This clone was seen a few times. The chain carries TRBV7-2 and TRBJ1-2; unclear D gene. The CDR3 covers 14 residues. Trimming removed 2 bases from V and 5 bases from J, with 12 bases in between. Germline assignment: CDR1 SGHTA and CDR2 FQGNSA. The CDR3 nucleotides read TGTGCCAGCAGCTTAAACGGTGCCCGTTATGGCTACACCTTC. This translates into CASSLNGARYGYTF. Full variable domain (remainder filled in from reference TRBV7-2 and TRBJ1-2): GAGVSQSPSNKVTEKGKDVELRCDPISGHTALYWYRQSLGQGLEFLIYFQGNSAPDKSGLPSDRFSAERTGGSVSTLTIQRTQQEDSAVYLCASSLNGARYGYTFGSGTRLTVV.

The chain is built from TRBV4-2 and TRBJ2-1; TRBD2 agrees at 9 bases. The CDR3 extends over 16 amino acids. The germline V gene has CDR1 LGHNA and CDR2 YNFKEQ. Losses at the gene ends were 3 bases for V and 6 bases for J; bases not matched to a gene: 9. The CDR3, as DNA: TGTGCCAGCAGCCAGGCCGGGACTAGCAACGCCAATGAGCAGTTCTTC. This translates into CASSQAGTSNANEQFF.

The CDR3 sequence is CASSRTGAVTEAFF. The CDR3 DNA follows: TGCGCCAGCAGCAGAACAGGCGCGGTCACTGAAGCTTTCTTT. The chain couples TRBV5-1 to TRBJ1-1, with D perhaps matching TRBD1 (5 bases). The V and J ends lost 4 bases and 4 bases respectively, with 14 bases between them. CDR1 and CDR2 (germline): SGHRS, YFSETQ. The CDR3 totals 14 residues.

This sequence joins TRBV5-6 and TRBJ2-5; D is possibly TRBD2 (5 bases). Trimming removed 4 bases from V and 4 bases from J, with 14 bases in between. Germline V CDR1 and CDR2: SGHDT, YYEEEE. CDR3 length equals 14 residues. CDR3 sequence: CASSEVAEGETQYF. The CDR3 coding sequence is TGTGCCAGCAGCGAGGTGGCAGAGGGAGAGACCCAGTACTTC.

In regard to this clone: The same CDR3 also results from other DNA sequences found in this sample. The V call is TRBV9, the J call TRBJ1-6; TRBD1 is a possible D gene (5 bases). Between the trimmed V and J ends, which lost 2 bases and 5 bases, there was a span of 8 bases. Germline V gives CDR1 SGDLS, CDR2 YYNGEE. The length of the CDR3 is 14 residues. The CDR3 coding sequence is TGTGCCAGCAGCGTGGCACAGGATAATTCACCCCTCCACTTT. It yields the protein CASSVAQDNSPLHF.

The rearrangement uses TRBV7-2 and TRBJ2-1; 8 nucleotides line up with TRBD2. V trimming: 0 bases; J trimming: 3 bases; junction bases outside the gene matches: 1. The CDR3 loop spans 15 amino acids. Germline CDR1 and CDR2: SGHTA and FQGNSA. CDR3 sequence reads: CASSLARGGYNEQFF. DNA for the CDR3: TGTGCCAGCAGCTTAGCTCGGGGGGGCTACAATGAGCAGTTCTTC. Looking up the rest from reference TRBV7-2 and TRBJ2-1 gives the full variable domain: GAGVSQSPSNKVTEKGKDVELRCDPISGHTALYWYRQSLGQGLEFLIYFQGNSAPDKSGLPSDRFSAERTGGSVSTLTIQRTQQEDSAVYLCASSLARGGYNEQFFGPGTRLTVL.

This clone was observed once. The chain employs TRBV19 and TRBJ2-1; 7 positions agree with TRBD1. The CDR3 runs to 12 residues. Germline V gene lookup returns CDR1 LNHDA and CDR2 SQIVND (reference sequence). V lost 11 bases to trimming and J lost 9 bases; unmatched junction nucleotides: 10. CDR3 protein: CAVTGDPTEQFF. The CDR3 DNA is TGTGCCGTAACAGGGGACCCGACTGAGCAGTTCTTC. Supplemented by reference TRBV19 and TRBJ2-1, the full variable domain reads DGGITQSPKYLFRKEGQNVTLSCEQNLNHDAMYWYRQDPGQGLRLIYYSQIVNDFQKGDIAEGYSVSREKKESFPLTVTSAQKNPTAFYLCAVTGDPTEQFFGPGTRLTVL.

This chain uses TRBV25-1 with TRBJ2-7; D may be TRBD2 (6 bases). Between the trimmed V and J ends, which lost 4 bases and 4 bases, there was a span of 17 bases. CDR3 length equals 15 residues. Germline V gene sequence: CDR1 MGHDK, CDR2 SYGVNS. The CDR3 region is CASSGADGGIYEQYF. In DNA, the CDR3 is TGTGCCAGCAGTGGAGCTGACGGGGGAATATACGAGCAGTACTTC.

The chain carries TRBV6-1 and TRBJ2-1; weak D call: TRBD2 (6 bases). CDR3 length: 15 residues. Germline CDR1 and CDR2: MNHNS and SASEGT. Trimming took off 2 bases at V and 2 bases at J, with 10 bases between the two ends. CDR3 in amino acids: CASSEMGGAYNEQFF. The CDR3 region has the DNA TGTGCCAGCAGTGAAATGGGCGGGGCCTACAATGAGCAGTTCTTC.

The chain has TRBV21-1 and TRBJ1-5; TRBD1 was called by the table and not checked on the DNA. TRBV21-1 is tagged as a pseudogene. The CDR3 sequence is 15 residues long. The chain's CDR3 is CASSKAPGQAQPQHF. Written as DNA, the CDR3 is TGTGCCAGCAGCAAAGCACCGGGACAGGCCCAGCCCCAGCATTTT.

A few counts support this clone. The rearrangement joins TRBV30 to TRBJ1-1; 11 bases are shared with TRBD1. Germline-derived CDR1 and CDR2 are GTSNPN and SVGIG (reference sequence). The CDR3 has 15 amino acids. The V segment lost 2 bases and the J segment 4 bases; nucleotides outside the gene matches: 6. The CDR3 sequence: CAWSTPDRGLTEAFF. For the CDR3, the DNA is TGTGCCTGGAGTACTCCGGACAGGGGGCTCACTGAAGCTTTCTTT.

Concerning this clone: Other DNA sequences in this specimen translate into the identical CDR3. The genes are TRBV19 and TRBJ2-1; D is unresolved. The germline CDR1 and CDR2 sequences are LNHDA and SQIVND (reference sequence). CDR3 size: 15 residues. V lost 7 bases, J lost 0 bases, and 13 bases lay in between. This CDR3 is CASTPDRSSYNEQFF. CDR3 coding DNA: TGTGCCAGTACCCCCGACCGGAGCTCCTACAATGAGCAGTTCTTC.